Following are 27 T cell receptor beta chains from one sample sequenced in a study of blood T cell repertoires in COVID-19. Assay: immunoSEQ multiplex PCR; the TCRdb copy retains only in-frame clones and omits some. Among approximately 360,000 clones, roughly 90% were seen once, and the ten largest hold 1.2%. What was sequenced was peripheral blood. The receptors originated from a middle-aged man with acute or convalescent COVID-19.

The V gene is TRBV5-4, the J gene TRBJ2-5; D is unresolved. The V end lost 3 bases, the J end lost 8 bases, and 8 bases lay between the germline ends. The CDR3 length is 11 residues. Looked up from germline, CDR1 is SGHNT and CDR2 is YYREEE (reference sequence). The CDR3 loop is CASSSSETQYF. CDR3 nucleotide sequence: TGTGCCAGCAGCTCCTCAGAAACCCAGTACTTC.

The rearrangement joins TRBV19 to TRBJ1-1; no definite D call. This CDR3 comprises 15 residues. Trimming took 2 bases from V and 1 from J, leaving 11 bases between them. CDR1 LNHDA and CDR2 SQIVND come from the germline V gene (reference sequence). CDR3 nucleotide sequence: TGTGCCAGTAGTATACAGAGAGGAGGGAACACTGAAGCTTTCTTT. Translation gives CASSIQRGGNTEAFF.

The genes are TRBV4-3 and TRBJ2-2, with D maybe TRBD2 (5 bases). The V and J ends lost 2 bases and 2 bases respectively, with 15 bases between them. CDR1 and CDR2 (germline): LGHNA, YSLEER. The CDR3 loop spans 17 amino acids. The CDR3 is CASSQMRAAINTGELFF. The CDR3 bases are TGCGCCAGCAGCCAAATGAGAGCGGCAATTAACACCGGGGAGCTGTTTTTT.

The chain joins TRBV25-1 to TRBJ2-2; 11 nucleotides match TRBD1. Germline trimming cut 9 bases from V and 2 bases from J; bases unmatched to any gene: 5. The CDR3 length is 15 residues. Germline CDR1 MGHDK, CDR2 SYGVNS. In DNA, the CDR3 is TGTGCCAGTCATGGACAGGGGGCTAACACCGGGGAGCTGTTTTTT. Amino acid sequence: CASHGQGANTGELFF.

This chain links TRBV4-2 with TRBJ2-2; 11 nucleotides line up with TRBD1. The CDR3 is made up of 15 amino acids. Germline V gene lookup returns CDR1 LGHNA and CDR2 YNFKEQ. V trimming: 3 bases; J trimming: 4 bases; junction bases outside the gene matches: 1. The CDR3 DNA reads TGTGCCAGCAGCCATGGGACAGGGGGCACCGGGGAGCTGTTTTTT. Amino acid sequence: CASSHGTGGTGELFF.

The rearrangement links TRBV18 to TRBJ1-2; 12 bases fit TRBD1. The length of the CDR3 is 16 residues. Trimming at V came to 5 bases and at J to 8 bases, leaving 12 bases not matched to a gene. Per the germline V gene, CDR1 is KGHSH and CDR2 is LQKENI. This CDR3 reads CASSGTGGASILGYTF. The CDR3 nucleotides are TGTGCCAGCTCAGGGACAGGGGGCGCTTCCATACTGGGCTACACCTTC.

The V gene is TRBV10-3, the J gene TRBJ2-3; TRBD1 aligns across 12 bases. The CDR3 is 17 residues long. Germline V gene data show CDR1 as ENHRY and CDR2 as SYGVKD. Losses at the gene ends were 0 bases for V and 5 bases for J; bases not matched to a gene: 6. CDR3 region: CAISESGTGGMIDTQYF. In DNA form, the CDR3 reads TGTGCCATCAGTGAGTCTGGGACAGGGGGCATGATAGATACGCAGTATTTT.

This clone was picked up a small number of times. The rearrangement joins TRBV9 to TRBJ2-1; tentatively, D is TRBD1 (5 bases). V lost 0 bases, J lost 6 bases, and 10 bases lay in between. CDR1 is SGDLS, CDR2 YYNGEE, per germline. The CDR3 runs to 14 residues. Here the CDR3 reads CASSVEVQGNEQFF. CDR3 sequence (DNA): TGTGCCAGCAGCGTAGAAGTCCAGGGCAATGAGCAGTTCTTC.

V and J are TRBV4-3 and TRBJ2-5; TRBD1 matches at 9 bases. Unmatched junction bases numbered 5, after V lost 4 bases and J lost 2 bases. The CDR3 extends over 15 amino acids. Per the germline V gene, CDR1 is LGHNA and CDR2 is YSLEER. The CDR3 DNA sequence: TGCGCCAGCAGCCGGGAAGACAGGGGGCAAGAGACCCAGTACTTC. Residues: CASSREDRGQETQYF.

The rearrangement links TRBV6-1 to TRBJ2-1; TRBD2 agrees at 10 bases. V was clipped by 2 bases and J by 6 bases; unmatched bases: 7. The CDR3 has 16 amino acids. Germline CDR1 MNHNS, CDR2 SASEGT. The CDR3 protein is CASSESLAGDANEQFF. Written as DNA, the CDR3 is TGTGCCAGCAGTGAATCTCTAGCGGGAGACGCCAATGAGCAGTTCTTC.

A single count supports this clone. Here the CDR3 reads CASSPRLAGYEQYF. CDR3 nucleotide sequence: TGTGCCAGCAGTCCCCGACTAGCGGGTTACGAGCAGTACTTC. The chain combines TRBV28 with TRBJ2-7, with 10 positions matching TRBD2. Germline loops: CDR1 MDHEN, CDR2 SYDVKM. The ends lost 5 bases at V and 4 bases at J; junction bases unmatched: 5. The CDR3 contains 14 residues.

V is TRBV28 and J is TRBJ1-6; D not resolved. Germline V gene sequence: CDR1 MDHEN, CDR2 SYDVKM. This CDR3 comprises 17 residues. Trimming removed 4 bases from V and 4 bases from J, with 17 bases in between. CDR3 loop: CASSSPDLGGYNSPLHF. CDR3 in DNA: TGTGCCAGCAGTTCCCCGGACTTGGGAGGTTATAATTCACCCCTCCACTTT.

V is TRBV7-6 and J is TRBJ2-7; perhaps TRBD1 as D (6 bases). This CDR3 has 14 residues. CDR1 SGHVS and CDR2 FNYEAQ come from the germline V gene. Deletions cut 6 bases from V and 6 bases from J, with 18 bases between. DNA for the CDR3: TGTGCCAGCAGTGCAAACCCCGGGACATTCGAGCAGTACTTC. It specifies CASSANPGTFEQYF.

This chain connects TRBV6-2 or TRBV6-3 to TRBJ2-7; D is unclear. CDR3 length: 15 amino acids. Germline CDR1 MNHEY, CDR2 SVGEGT. V lost 0 bases and J 3 bases, leaving 12 bases between the germline ends. The CDR3 bases are TGTGCCAGCAGTTACTCGAGTCTGTATGACTACGAGCAGTACTTC. Translation gives CASSYSSLYDYEQYF.

This clone was found many times. This sequence joins TRBV6-4 and TRBJ2-1; 10 bases agree with TRBD2. The germline V gene has CDR1 MRHNA and CDR2 SNTAGT. J gave up 6 bases and V 5 bases, and 1 base lay outside the gene matches. The CDR3 is 13 amino acids. CDR3 sequence (DNA): TGTGCCAGCAGTAGCGGGGGGGCCAATGAGCAGTTCTTC. It specifies CASSSGGANEQFF.

This chain connects TRBV29-1 to TRBJ2-1, with 9 bases aligning to TRBD1. Germline CDR1 is SQVTM and CDR2 is ANQGSEA. Unmatched junction bases numbered 11, after V lost 6 bases and J lost 8 bases. This CDR3 comprises 14 residues. The CDR3 region is CSVEGDREIDEQFF. The CDR3 coding sequence is TGCAGCGTGGAGGGGGACAGGGAGATTGATGAGCAGTTCTTC.

The rearrangement joins TRBV30 to TRBJ1-5; D is unclear. CDR3 length: 14 amino acids. The germline gives CDR1 GTSNPN, CDR2 SVGIG (reference sequence). V was cut by 0 bases and J by 0 bases, with 6 bases left in between. The CDR3 region is CAWSVLSSNQPQHF. The DNA of the CDR3 is TGTGCCTGGAGTGTACTGTCTAGCAATCAGCCCCAGCATTTT.

With regard to this clone: Being one base from a much bigger clone, this may be a read error. CDR3 sequence: CASSQTTNRDGGGGYTF. CDR3 coding DNA: TGCGCCAGCAGCCAAACAACCAACCGGGACGGGGGGGGTGGCTACACCTTC. The chain recombines TRBV4-3 with TRBJ1-2, with D tentatively TRBD1 (5 bases). The V end was cut by 2 bases, the J end by 7 bases, with 23 bases between. Germline V gene lookup returns CDR1 LGHNA and CDR2 YSLEER. The CDR3 runs to 17 residues.

The chain links TRBV6-5 to TRBJ1-2; the D gene is possibly TRBD1 (5 bases). The CDR3 is made up of 13 amino acids. Trimming took off 5 bases at V and 8 bases at J, with 15 bases between the two ends. CDR1 and CDR2 from the germline V gene are MNHEY and SVGAGI. CDR3 DNA sequence: TGTGCCAGCAGTCCCCGAGGCAGGGTCGGCTACACCTTC. It is translated as CASSPRGRVGYTF.

J is TRBJ2-3 and V is TRBV5-5; D gene unclear. In germline, CDR1 is SGHKS, CDR2 YYEKEE (reference sequence). This CDR3 spans 13 amino acids. The ends were cut back, 0 bases at V and 4 bases at J, with 6 bases in the middle. CDR3 sequence reads: CASSLEGADTQYF. The DNA for the CDR3 is TGTGCCAGCAGCTTGGAAGGAGCAGATACGCAGTATTTT. The full variable domain, in which reference TRBV5-5 and TRBJ2-3 provide the parts outside the CDR3, is DAGVTQSPTHLIKTRGQQVTLRCSPISGHKSVSWYQQVLGQGPQFIFQYYEKEERGRGNFPDRFSARQFPNYSSELNVNALLLGDSALYLCASSLEGADTQYFGPGTRLTVL.

The CDR3 region has the DNA TGTGCCAGCAGTTTCCGAAGAGGGACAGGCGGCTTAACTAATGAAAAACTGTTTTTT. This codes for CASSFRRGTGGLTNEKLFF. The chain employs TRBV28 and TRBJ1-4; TRBD1 agrees at 8 bases. The CDR3 is made up of 19 amino acids. CDR1 is MDHEN and CDR2 is SYDVKM in the germline V gene. J was trimmed by 1 base and V by 3 bases; bases with no gene match: 13.

This chain uses TRBV7-9 with TRBJ1-1; D not certain. The CDR3 runs to 15 residues. CDR1 is SEHNR, CDR2 FQNEAQ, per germline (reference sequence). The V end lost 11 bases, the J end lost 5 bases, and 24 bases lay between the germline ends. The CDR3 coding sequence is TGTGCCGGGGAGTGGACGGAGTACGGAGAAACTGAAGCTTTCTTT. It encodes CAGEWTEYGETEAFF.

This clone was seen just once. The chain links TRBV18 to TRBJ2-7; 8 bases match TRBD1. The trim removed 3 bases at V and 4 bases at J, leaving 8 bases unmatched. The germline V gene has CDR1 KGHSH and CDR2 LQKENI. This CDR3 spans 15 amino acids. CDR3 region: CASSPGTGNRYEQYF. The CDR3 DNA is TGTGCCAGCTCACCGGGGACAGGCAACCGGTACGAGCAGTACTTC.

The chain employs TRBV9 and TRBJ1-2; 10 nucleotides agree with TRBD1. The V gene's germline CDR1 is SGDLS and CDR2 YYNGEE. CDR3 length equals 15 residues. V shed 0 bases, J shed 4 bases, and the junction held 3 bases outside the gene matches. DNA of the CDR3: TGTGCCAGCAGCGTAGCGGGACAGGGGACCTATGGCTACACCTTC. Its translation is CASSVAGQGTYGYTF.

The J gene is TRBJ1-4, the V gene TRBV5-6; 7 bases align to TRBD1. From germline, CDR1 is SGHDT and CDR2 YYEEEE. CDR3 length equals 13 residues. Germline trimming cut 6 bases from V and 7 bases from J; bases unmatched to any gene: 6. The CDR3 reads CASNPGGIEKLFF. CDR3 bases: TGTGCCAGCAACCCAGGGGGGATTGAAAAACTGTTTTTT.

Concerning this clone: Other DNA sequences in this sample translate to the same CDR3. The chain links TRBV4-2 to TRBJ2-3; 14 nucleotides match TRBD2. The length of the CDR3 is 16 residues. J gave up 3 bases and V 2 bases, and 1 base lay outside the gene matches. The V gene's germline CDR1 is LGHNA and CDR2 YNFKEQ. The CDR3 region has the DNA TGTGCCAGCAGCCAACGACTAGCGGGGGGGACAGATACGCAGTATTTT. It codes for CASSQRLAGGTDTQYF.

The gene calls are TRBV5-4 and TRBJ2-5; D perhaps matches TRBD1 (6 bases). Germline CDR1 and CDR2: SGHNT and YYREEE (reference sequence). V shed 5 bases and J shed 9 bases, with 20 bases lying between them. This CDR3 comprises 14 residues. The CDR3 DNA reads as TGTGCCAGCAGGGACAGAGGGGCAGGTCCGGCCCAGTACTTC. Its protein product is CASRDRGAGPAQYF.